Presented here are 13 T cell receptor beta chains from one specimen sequenced in a study of blood T cells in healthy people across ages. A second roughly 6 to 12 cycle PCR used barcoded and J-beta primers. One entry per CDR3 protein results from TCRdb running MiXCR on the 5' RACE reads. The sample contains about 1.4 million distinct CDR3 sequences, around 59% of which appear only once. Sample: blood. The receptors shown here come from a man aged 18 to 35 in good health.

The chain links TRBV2 to TRBJ1-5, with D uncertain. The CDR3 length is 14 residues. The V and J ends lost 6 bases and 7 bases respectively, with 16 bases between them. CDR1 and CDR2 from the germline V gene are SNHLY and FYNNEI. This CDR3 reads CASSAAGLDQPQHF. The CDR3 coding sequence is TGTGCCAGCAGCGCCGCGGGGTTGGACCAGCCCCAGCATTTT.

This clonotype showed up just a few times. This chain uses TRBV2 with TRBJ1-2, with 7 bases identical to TRBD1. Per germline, CDR1 SNHLY and CDR2 FYNNEI. The CDR3 length is 14 residues. V was clipped by 3 bases and J by 4 bases; unmatched bases: 5. The CDR3 DNA reads as TGTGCCAGCAGTGAGGGACAGCTGGGCTATGGCTACACCTTC. Translating it yields CASSEGQLGYGYTF.

The chain employs TRBV6-5 and TRBJ1-2, with TRBD1 matching 9 bases. Germline-derived CDR1 and CDR2 are MNHEY and SVGAGI. This CDR3 spans 15 amino acids. The V and J ends lost 0 bases and 6 bases, in that order; junction bases with no gene match: 5. The CDR3 spells CASSYSTWDRDGYTF. CDR3 DNA sequence: TGTGCCAGCAGTTACTCGACCTGGGACAGGGATGGCTACACCTTC.

The chain couples TRBV4-1 to TRBJ2-1; 8 bases align to TRBD1. The ends lost 5 bases at V and 10 bases at J; junction bases unmatched: 7. Germline V CDR1 and CDR2: MGHRA, YSYEKL. This CDR3 has 13 residues. CDR3 sequence reads: CASSVTGAREQFF. In nucleotides, the CDR3 is TGCGCCAGCAGCGTGACAGGGGCCAGGGAGCAGTTCTTC.

The CDR3 DNA reads as TGCGCCAGCAGCCAAGGGGACCTTCCCGGGGAGCTGTTTTTT. Its translation is CASSQGDLPGELFF. This chain connects TRBV4-1 to TRBJ2-2; possibly TRBD1 or TRBD2 for D (5 bases each). From germline, CDR1 is MGHRA and CDR2 YSYEKL. This CDR3 spans 14 amino acids. V was shortened by 1 base and J by 6 bases, with 9 bases between the two germline ends.

This clonotype showed up just a few times. The gene calls are TRBV4-3 and TRBJ2-5, with TRBD2 matching over 8 bases. V dropped 3 bases and J dropped 0; count of bases not matched to a gene: 3. Germline-derived CDR1 and CDR2 are LGHNA and YSLEER. The CDR3 covers 15 residues. As DNA, the CDR3 is TGCGCCAGCAGCCATTTACTAGCGGACCAAGAGACCCAGTACTTC. This sequence encodes CASSHLLADQETQYF.

This chain connects TRBV7-8 to TRBJ2-3; D perhaps matches TRBD1 (6 bases). The V gene lost 5 bases and the J gene lost 2 bases, with 14 bases spanning the gap. The CDR3 loop spans 15 amino acids. Germline V gene sequence: CDR1 SGHVS, CDR2 FQNEAQ. The CDR3 nucleotides read TGTGCCAGCAGCACCCGGACAGTGAACACAGATACGCAGTATTTT. This codes for CASSTRTVNTDTQYF.

V usage is TRBV24-1 and J usage is TRBJ2-4; the D gene is possibly TRBD2 (5 bases). V dropped 4 bases and J dropped 13 bases, with 31 bases sitting between them. The germline V gene encodes CDR1 KGHDR and CDR2 SFDVKD. CDR3 length equals 18 residues. The CDR3 DNA reads as TGTGCCACCAGTGACTCACAAGGAGGTGCTGGCTCCTACAATGAGCAGTACTTC. Protein: CATSDSQGGAGSYNEQYF.

The rearrangement links TRBV10-3 to TRBJ1-2; D unresolved. The V gene's germline CDR1 is ENHRY and CDR2 SYGVKD. This CDR3 is 12 amino acids long. Between the trimmed V and J ends, which lost 8 bases and 7 bases, there was a span of 14 bases. This CDR3 reads CAISAVVGGYTF. CDR3 coding DNA: TGTGCCATCTCAGCAGTCGTGGGTGGCTACACCTTC.

V gene TRBV2 combines with J gene TRBJ2-3; D remains ambiguous. Between the trimmed V and J ends, which lost 9 bases and 4 bases, there was a span of 26 bases. Germline V CDR1 and CDR2: SNHLY, FYNNEI. The CDR3 has 17 residues. In DNA, the CDR3 is TGTGCCAGTTACCCTAGGATAAGCGCGGTTCTTGCAGATACGCAGTATTTT. Encoded protein: CASYPRISAVLADTQYF.

The gene calls are TRBV7-2 and TRBJ2-3; D tentatively fits TRBD1 or TRBD2 (5 bases each). The germline gives CDR1 SGHTA, CDR2 FQGNSA. The CDR3 has 15 residues. The V and J ends lost 5 bases and 0 bases respectively, with 12 bases between them. The CDR3: CASSGGLTSTDTQYF. CDR3 in DNA: TGTGCCAGCAGCGGGGGTTTAACTAGCACAGATACGCAGTATTTT.

This rearrangement joins TRBV7-8 to TRBJ2-7; TRBD2 matches 11 bases. CDR3 length equals 15 residues. After removal of 2 bases from V and 3 bases from J, the junction contained 3 bases not matched to a gene. The V gene's germline CDR1 is SGHVS and CDR2 FQNEAQ. CDR3 coding DNA: TGTGCCAGCAGCTTAAAAGGGACTAGCGGCTACGAGCAGTACTTC. Translated: CASSLKGTSGYEQYF.

The chain is built from TRBV20-1 and TRBJ2-7; D might be TRBD2 (5 bases). CDR3 length: 14 residues. Germline CDR1 reads DFQATT; CDR2 reads SNEGSKA (reference sequence). V gave up 6 bases and J gave up 2 bases, with 17 bases separating them. The CDR3 coding sequence is TGCAGTGCAGCCCCCGGGATCCTTGCCTACGAGCAGTACTTC. Translated, it gives CSAAPGILAYEQYF.